The entry below gives a single T cell receptor beta chain sequence along with its context. This clonotype is regarded as medium-sized (0.01 to 0.1%). No cognate antigen has been identified for it. No base quality information exists; no much larger clone differs at one position. CDR1 and CDR2 were assigned from the germline V gene (reference sequence) as DFQATT and SNEGSKA. The CDR3 has 14 amino acids, counting the end cysteine and phenylalanine. The DNA shown is the 42-base CDR3, in frame from base 1. V is cut by 3 bases and J by 0 bases, and the space between the germline ends is 10 bases. The data were obtained in a study. For sequencing, an Illumina MiSeq was employed. In-frame beta chains were kept once TCRdb had trimmed the public reads at Q25 with fastp and called clones with MiXCR. Identical CDR3 proteins give one entry, which carries the most common genes and DNA. The sample includes thousands of distinct CDR3 sequences, with 10% observed a single time. The ten largest clones add up to about an eighth of the sample.

The sequence joins TRBV20-1 to TRBJ2-3; the D gene is not confidently resolved. The receptor comes from a human donor with rheumatoid arthritis. The material sequenced was CD4+ T cells from synovial fluid. CDR3 sequence: CSASPARSTDTQYF. The sequenced DNA: TGCAGTGCTAGTCCCGCACGGAGCACAGATACGCAGTATTTT.